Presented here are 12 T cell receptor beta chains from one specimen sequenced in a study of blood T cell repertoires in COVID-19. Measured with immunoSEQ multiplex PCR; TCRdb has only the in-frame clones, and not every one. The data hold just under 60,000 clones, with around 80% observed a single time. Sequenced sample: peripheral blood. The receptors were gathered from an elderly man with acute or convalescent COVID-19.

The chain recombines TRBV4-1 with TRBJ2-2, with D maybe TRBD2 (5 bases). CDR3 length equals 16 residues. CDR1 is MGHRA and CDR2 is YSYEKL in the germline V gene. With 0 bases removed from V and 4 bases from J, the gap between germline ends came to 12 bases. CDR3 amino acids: CASSQDMRVPTGELFF. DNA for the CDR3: TGCGCCAGCAGCCAAGATATGAGGGTGCCCACCGGGGAGCTGTTTTTT.

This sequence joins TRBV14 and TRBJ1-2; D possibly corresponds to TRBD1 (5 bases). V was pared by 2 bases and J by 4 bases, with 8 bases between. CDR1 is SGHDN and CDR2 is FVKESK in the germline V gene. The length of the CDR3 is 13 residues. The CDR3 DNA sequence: TGTGCCAGCAGCCAATACGGGGGCTATGGCTACACCTTC. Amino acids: CASSQYGGYGYTF.

As DNA, the CDR3 is TGTGCCAGCAGCCGACCGCGGCCCTCACAGGGAGCAGATACGCAGTATTTT. Encoded protein: CASSRPRPSQGADTQYF. The chain employs TRBV6-2 or TRBV6-3 and TRBJ2-3, with D possibly matching TRBD1 (6 bases). The CDR3 loop spans 17 amino acids. The V gene lost 6 bases and the J gene lost 4 bases, with 23 bases spanning the gap. Germline assignment: CDR1 MNHEY and CDR2 SVGEGT.

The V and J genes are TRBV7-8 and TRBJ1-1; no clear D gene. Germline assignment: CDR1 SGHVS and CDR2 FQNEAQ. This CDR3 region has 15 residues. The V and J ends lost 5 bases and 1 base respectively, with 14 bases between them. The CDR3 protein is CASSTQRERNTEAFF. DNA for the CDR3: TGTGCCAGCAGCACCCAGAGGGAAAGGAACACTGAAGCTTTCTTT.

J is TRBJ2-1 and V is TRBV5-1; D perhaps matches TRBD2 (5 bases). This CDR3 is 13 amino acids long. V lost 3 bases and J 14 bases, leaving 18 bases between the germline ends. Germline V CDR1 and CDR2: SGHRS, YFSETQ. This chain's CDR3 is CASSSTDGYGEFF. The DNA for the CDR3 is TGCGCCAGCAGCTCGACCGACGGGTACGGGGAGTTCTTC.

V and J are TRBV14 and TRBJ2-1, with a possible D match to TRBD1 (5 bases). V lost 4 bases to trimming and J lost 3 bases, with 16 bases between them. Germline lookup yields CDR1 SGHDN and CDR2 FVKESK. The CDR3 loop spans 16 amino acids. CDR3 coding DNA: TGTGCCAGCAGCCCCCGGTTGCGACAGATCTACAATGAGCAGTTCTTC. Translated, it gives CASSPRLRQIYNEQFF.

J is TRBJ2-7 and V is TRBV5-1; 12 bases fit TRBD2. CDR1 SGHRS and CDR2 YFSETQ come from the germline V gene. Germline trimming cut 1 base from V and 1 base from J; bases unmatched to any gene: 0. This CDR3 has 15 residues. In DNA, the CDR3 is TGCGCCAGCAGCTTGCTAGCGGGAGGGTCCTACGAGCAGTACTTC. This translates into CASSLLAGGSYEQYF.

The CDR3 region has the DNA TGTGCCAGCAGACCGCCTAGCGGGATCACAGATACGCAGTATTTT. Protein sequence: CASRPPSGITDTQYF. The rearrangement links TRBV28 to TRBJ2-3; 9 nucleotides align to TRBD2. J lost 2 bases, V lost 6 bases, and 6 bases had no gene match. Germline-derived CDR1 and CDR2 are MDHEN and SYDVKM. The CDR3 contains 15 residues. Complete variable domain (other parts from reference TRBV28 and TRBJ2-3): DVKVTQSSRYLVKRTGEKVFLECVQDMDHENMFWYRQDPGLGLRLIYFSYDVKMKEKGDIPEGYSVSREKKERFSLILESASTNQTSMYLCASRPPSGITDTQYFGPGTRLTVL.

This CDR3 reads CASGLAGGRGGFF. Here the CDR3 DNA reads TGTGCCAGTGGACTAGCGGGGGGCAGGGGTGGGTTCTTC. The rearrangement uses TRBV28 and TRBJ2-1, with 14 positions matching TRBD2. Germline CDR1 reads MDHEN; CDR2 reads SYDVKM. There are 13 residues in the CDR3. Losses at the gene ends were 9 bases for V and 15 bases for J; bases not matched to a gene: 10.

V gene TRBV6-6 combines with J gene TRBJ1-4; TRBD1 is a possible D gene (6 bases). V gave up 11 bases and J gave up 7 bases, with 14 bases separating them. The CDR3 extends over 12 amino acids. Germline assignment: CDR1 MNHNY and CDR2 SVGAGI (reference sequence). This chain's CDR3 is CASRGGGEKLFF. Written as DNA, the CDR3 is TGTGCCTCAAGGGGGGGTGGTGAAAAACTGTTTTTT.

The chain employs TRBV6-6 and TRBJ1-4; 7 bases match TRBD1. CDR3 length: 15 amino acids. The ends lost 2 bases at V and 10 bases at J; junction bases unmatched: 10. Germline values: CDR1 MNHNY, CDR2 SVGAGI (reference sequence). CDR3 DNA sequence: TGTGCCAGCAGTTACAGACAGGGTTGGGAGAGAAAACTGTTTTTT. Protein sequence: CASSYRQGWERKLFF.

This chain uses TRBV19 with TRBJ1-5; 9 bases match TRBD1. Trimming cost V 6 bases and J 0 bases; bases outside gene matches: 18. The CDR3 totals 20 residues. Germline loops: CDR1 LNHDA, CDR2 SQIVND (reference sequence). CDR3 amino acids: CASSLGTGPNIAHSNQPQHF. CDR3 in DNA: TGTGCCAGTAGCCTCGGGACAGGGCCTAATATCGCCCATAGCAATCAGCCCCAGCATTTT.